A selection of T cell receptor beta chains follows, all from one sample in a study of cytomegalovirus exposure and HLA in healthy donors. Using immunoSEQ multiplex PCR, the repertoire was profiled, and TCRdb retains in-frame clones only, with some absent. The repertoire holds tens of thousands of clones, with 70% as singletons. Sequenced sample: PBMCs. The receptors originated from a woman in her 50s in good health and CMV-seropositive. Both conserved end residues are part of each CDR3. The order of the fields is D gene, V gene, clone size, J gene, CDR3 DNA, CDR3 protein. A D gene is named only where the DNA matches it firmly. Expanded clones get a size class; other rows say once, few or many, or leave the size out.

d_gene: TRBD1
v_gene: TRBV18
abundance: -
j_gene: TRBJ2-1
CDR3nt: TGTGCCAGCTCACTCGGAGGGACAGGGGGTGAGCAGTTCTTC
CDR3aa: CASSLGGTGGEQFF

d_gene: -
v_gene: TRBV7-9
abundance: -
j_gene: TRBJ2-5
CDR3nt: TGTGCCAGCAGCTTAGTACCAGGGCGGGAGACCCAGTACTTC
CDR3aa: CASSLVPGRETQYF

d_gene: TRBD1
v_gene: TRBV19
abundance: -
j_gene: TRBJ1-2
CDR3nt: TGTGCCAGTAGTGTCGGACAGGGGGCCGCCTATGGCTACACCTTC
CDR3aa: CASSVGQGAAYGYTF

d_gene: -
v_gene: TRBV5-5
abundance: -
j_gene: TRBJ2-5
CDR3nt: TGTGCCAGCAGCTTGGAAGGCGGGACCCAGTACTTC
CDR3aa: CASSLEGGTQYF

d_gene: -
v_gene: TRBV28
abundance: few
j_gene: TRBJ1-5
CDR3nt: TGTGCCAGCAGTTTGTCGGATCAGCCCCAGCATTTT
CDR3aa: CASSLSDQPQHF

d_gene: TRBD1
v_gene: TRBV5-1
abundance: -
j_gene: TRBJ2-7
CDR3nt: TGCGCCAGCAGCTTGGCTTTGGGACAGGGAGTTTCCTACGAGCAGTACTTC
CDR3aa: CASSLALGQGVSYEQYF

d_gene: TRBD1
v_gene: TRBV5-8
abundance: few
j_gene: TRBJ1-5
CDR3nt: TGTGCCAGCAGCTTGGGGACAGGGATGAATCAGCCCCAGCATTTT
CDR3aa: CASSLGTGMNQPQHF

d_gene: TRBD2
v_gene: TRBV2
abundance: -
j_gene: TRBJ2-3
CDR3nt: TGTGCCAGCAATAGACTAGCGGGAGGGGGGGATACGCAGTATTTT
CDR3aa: CASNRLAGGGDTQYF

d_gene: -
v_gene: TRBV5-8
abundance: -
j_gene: TRBJ1-5
CDR3nt: TGTGCCAGCCGCTTGGCGGGTCAGCCCCAGCATTTT
CDR3aa: CASRLAGQPQHF

d_gene: -
v_gene: TRBV14
abundance: -
j_gene: TRBJ2-1
CDR3nt: TGTGCCAGCAGCCCTCGGGAGGGGGCCATCAATGAGCAGTTCTTC
CDR3aa: CASSPREGAINEQFF

d_gene: TRBD2
v_gene: TRBV7-2
abundance: few
j_gene: TRBJ2-4
CDR3nt: TGTGCCAGCAGCCCTAGCGGGCTCCAAAACATTCAGTACTTC
CDR3aa: CASSPSGLQNIQYF

d_gene: TRBD1
v_gene: TRBV19
abundance: -
j_gene: TRBJ1-5
CDR3nt: TGTGCCAGTACACATACGGACAGGGTGGGGCAGCCCCAGCATTTT
CDR3aa: CASTHTDRVGQPQHF

d_gene: TRBD1
v_gene: TRBV11-3
abundance: -
j_gene: TRBJ2-7
CDR3nt: TGTGCCAGCAGCCTAGACAGGGTCGGCGAGCAGTACTTC
CDR3aa: CASSLDRVGEQYF

d_gene: TRBD1
v_gene: TRBV19
abundance: -
j_gene: TRBJ1-5
CDR3nt: TGTGCCAGTATGAGGGACAGGGATGGTCAGCCCCAGCATTTT
CDR3aa: CASMRDRDGQPQHF

d_gene: TRBD1
v_gene: TRBV7-7
abundance: -
j_gene: TRBJ2-7
CDR3nt: TGTGCCAGCAGCAGTCGTGACAGGGCCCACGAGCAGTACTTC
CDR3aa: CASSSRDRAHEQYF

d_gene: -
v_gene: TRBV5-5
abundance: -
j_gene: TRBJ1-6
CDR3nt: TGTGCCAGCAGACAACAGGGTACCTCCTATAATTCACCCCTCCACTTT
CDR3aa: CASRQQGTSYNSPLHF

d_gene: -
v_gene: TRBV5-6
abundance: -
j_gene: TRBJ2-7
CDR3nt: TGTGCCAGCAGCACTGGACTTCGGGAGTACTTC
CDR3aa: CASSTGLREYF

d_gene: TRBD2
v_gene: TRBV7-3
abundance: -
j_gene: TRBJ2-3
CDR3nt: TGTGCCAGCAGCTTAACAACTAGCGGGAGGGCCACAGATACGCAGTATTTT
CDR3aa: CASSLTTSGRATDTQYF

d_gene: -
v_gene: TRBV6-5
abundance: few
j_gene: TRBJ2-1
CDR3nt: TGTGCCACCTCTGGGACTGTTCGCAATGAGCAGTTCTTC
CDR3aa: CATSGTVRNEQFF

d_gene: TRBD2
v_gene: TRBV13
abundance: -
j_gene: TRBJ2-1
CDR3nt: TGTGCCAAACCTCTAGGACTAGCGGCTTCTGAGCAGTTCTTC
CDR3aa: CAKPLGLAASEQFF

d_gene: -
v_gene: TRBV29-1
abundance: -
j_gene: TRBJ2-7
CDR3nt: TGCAGCGTTGGCCAGGGGTGGAGCTCCTACGAGCAGTACTTC
CDR3aa: CSVGQGWSSYEQYF

d_gene: -
v_gene: TRBV19
abundance: -
j_gene: TRBJ1-2
CDR3nt: TGTGCCAGTATTGGTCAGGGCGGTGGCTACACCTTC
CDR3aa: CASIGQGGGYTF

d_gene: TRBD1
v_gene: TRBV4-3
abundance: -
j_gene: TRBJ1-4
CDR3nt: TGCGCCAGCAGCCAAGCATCAACAGGGGTTGTTAATGAAAAACTGTTTTTT
CDR3aa: CASSQASTGVVNEKLFF

d_gene: -
v_gene: TRBV2
abundance: -
j_gene: TRBJ2-1
CDR3nt: TGTGCCAGCAGGGGGAGGACATCCTTCTTACATGATGAGCAGTTCTTC
CDR3aa: CASRGRTSFLHDEQFF

d_gene: TRBD1
v_gene: TRBV18
abundance: -
j_gene: TRBJ1-4
CDR3nt: TGTGCCAGCTCACCCGGACAGGGGTATGAAAAACTGTTTTTT
CDR3aa: CASSPGQGYEKLFF

d_gene: TRBD1
v_gene: TRBV28
abundance: -
j_gene: TRBJ2-2
CDR3nt: TGTGCCAGCAGTTTACAGGGGGTAGGGGAGCTGTTTTTT
CDR3aa: CASSLQGVGELFF

d_gene: TRBD1
v_gene: TRBV5-1
abundance: -
j_gene: TRBJ1-2
CDR3nt: TGCGCCAGCAGCTTCGGGACAGGGGTTACCTATGGCTACACCTTC
CDR3aa: CASSFGTGVTYGYTF

d_gene: -
v_gene: TRBV19
abundance: -
j_gene: TRBJ1-1
CDR3nt: TGTGCCAGTAGTCTACAGGGTGTGAACACTGAAGCTTTCTTT
CDR3aa: CASSLQGVNTEAFF

d_gene: -
v_gene: TRBV29-1
abundance: -
j_gene: TRBJ2-1
CDR3nt: TGCAGCGTTGGACAGAACTACAATGAGCAGTTCTTC
CDR3aa: CSVGQNYNEQFF

d_gene: -
v_gene: TRBV19
abundance: once
j_gene: TRBJ2-7
CDR3nt: TGTGCCAGTAGTATAGGACAGCAGGCCTACGAGCAGTACTTC
CDR3aa: CASSIGQQAYEQYF

d_gene: -
v_gene: TRBV2
abundance: -
j_gene: TRBJ1-1
CDR3nt: TGTGCCGCCACAGGACAGACGAACACTGAAGCTTTCTTT
CDR3aa: CAATGQTNTEAFF

d_gene: -
v_gene: TRBV29-1
abundance: -
j_gene: TRBJ1-1
CDR3nt: TGCAGCGTTGATGGCCCTCAGGGGCGAGAAGCTTTCTTT
CDR3aa: CSVDGPQGREAFF

d_gene: -
v_gene: TRBV2
abundance: -
j_gene: TRBJ1-5
CDR3nt: TGTGCCGGCTCACCCGGGGGAAATCAGCCCCAGCATTTT
CDR3aa: CAGSPGGNQPQHF

d_gene: -
v_gene: TRBV9
abundance: few
j_gene: TRBJ2-1
CDR3nt: TGTGCCAGCAGCGTCGGGGAGGGGGTGGGTCTGGGAAATGAGCAGTTCTTC
CDR3aa: CASSVGEGVGLGNEQFF

d_gene: -
v_gene: TRBV28
abundance: -
j_gene: TRBJ1-2
CDR3nt: TGTGCCAGCAGTTCAGGGGTGAGGTATGGCTACACCTTC
CDR3aa: CASSSGVRYGYTF

d_gene: TRBD2
v_gene: TRBV5-1
abundance: few
j_gene: TRBJ2-1
CDR3nt: TGCGCCAGCAGCTTGGGACTAGCGGGAGTTGTGGATGAGCAGTTCTTC
CDR3aa: CASSLGLAGVVDEQFF

d_gene: -
v_gene: TRBV29-1
abundance: -
j_gene: TRBJ1-1
CDR3nt: TGCAGCGTTGAAGATCCCTCCTTCCCGAACACTGAAGCTTTCTTT
CDR3aa: CSVEDPSFPNTEAFF

d_gene: TRBD1
v_gene: TRBV30
abundance: few
j_gene: TRBJ1-1
CDR3nt: TGTGCCTGGAGTGCACTTGGGGGGGGGTCAGGGGGCCCACGGGACGCTGAAGCTTTCTTT
CDR3aa: CAWSALGGGSGGPRDAEAFF

d_gene: TRBD2
v_gene: TRBV9
abundance: -
j_gene: TRBJ2-5
CDR3nt: TGTGCCAGCAGCGTAGGGCTAGCGGGAGGAGAGACCCAGTACTTC
CDR3aa: CASSVGLAGGETQYF

d_gene: TRBD1
v_gene: TRBV5-1
abundance: -
j_gene: TRBJ1-1
CDR3nt: TGCGCCAGCAGCTTGTCTCCAGACAGGGCCACTGAAGCTTTCTTT
CDR3aa: CASSLSPDRATEAFF

d_gene: -
v_gene: TRBV7-6
abundance: few
j_gene: TRBJ1-3
CDR3nt: TGTGCCAGCAGCCTGTACACAGGGTTCTCTGGAAACACCATATATTTT
CDR3aa: CASSLYTGFSGNTIYF

d_gene: TRBD1
v_gene: TRBV10-3
abundance: -
j_gene: TRBJ2-2
CDR3nt: TGTGCCATCAAGTCCTCCTCCAGGGGGCTTGACACCGGGGAGCTGTTTTTT
CDR3aa: CAIKSSSRGLDTGELFF